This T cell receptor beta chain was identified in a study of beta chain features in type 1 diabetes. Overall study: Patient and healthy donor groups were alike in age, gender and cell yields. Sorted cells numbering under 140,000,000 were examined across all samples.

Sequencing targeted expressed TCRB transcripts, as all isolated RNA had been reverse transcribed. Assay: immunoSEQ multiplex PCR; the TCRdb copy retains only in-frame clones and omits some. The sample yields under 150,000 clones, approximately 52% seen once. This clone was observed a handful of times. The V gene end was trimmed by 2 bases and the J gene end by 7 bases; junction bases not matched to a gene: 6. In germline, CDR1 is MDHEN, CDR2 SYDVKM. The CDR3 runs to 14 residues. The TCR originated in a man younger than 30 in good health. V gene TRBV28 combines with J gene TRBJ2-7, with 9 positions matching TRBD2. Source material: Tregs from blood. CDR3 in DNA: TGTGCCAGCAGTTTAGGCGGGGGGGCCTTTGAGCAGTACTTC. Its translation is CASSLGGGAFEQYF.